This record looks at one T cell receptor beta chain sequence and its context. The source of the sample is a study of blood T cell repertoires in COVID-19. Overall study context: Italy, Spain and the United States were the sources of the convalescent and acute COVID-19 samples.

Trimming left V 0 bases short and J 7 bases short, with 22 bases between. The V gene's germline CDR1 is SNHLY and CDR2 FYNNEI. This CDR3 spans 19 amino acids. The authors' processing: Reference gene primer amplification gave estimated nucleated cell counts. Sequencing was performed with immunoSEQ multiplex PCR; in TCRdb, only in-frame clones are kept and a portion is missing. The V and J calls and the clone size are those of that table, but D and trimming were determined from the DNA. The sample has 250,000 or so clones, 80% to 90% seen once; the top ten hold around 3.1%. Before they entered the study, exposed participants had met a COVID-19 case within 2 weeks.

The chain has TRBV2 and TRBJ1-6, with D uncertain. The TCR originated in a woman in her 40s who had been exposed to COVID-19. The sample consisted of PBMCs or T cells enriched from blood (not recorded which). CDR3 nucleotides: TGTGCCAGCAGTGAAGCTGCACCAAGCGGTCTTCTTCGCAATTCACCCCTCCACTTT. Translation: CASSEAAPSGLLRNSPLHF.